This T cell receptor beta chain was obtained from a study of T-cell reconstitution after alpha-beta-depleted transplantation in children. Study-wide points: T-cell numbers and diversity one year post-transplant derived largely from freshly generated T cells. At day 60, the high TCRbeta diversity found in some patients originated from recipient T cells and thymic progenitors that had survived. It was reported that alpha-beta T cells came from several hundred expanded graft clones (about two months after transplant).

A word on this clonotype: Its cognate antigen is unknown.

Unique molecular identifiers were incorporated into the prepared TCRbeta library. TCRdb re-analysed the PCR reads in MiXCR, keeping a single row per CDR3 protein. The sample holds fewer than 250,000 distinct CDR3 sequences, over 15% seen once. V gave up 5 bases and J gave up 6 bases, with 13 bases separating them. The CDR3 covers 14 residues. The germline gives CDR1 SGHVS, CDR2 FNYEAQ. Here the sequenced sample was PBMCs, mostly from graft donor cells, taken 360 days after TCRalphabeta/CD19-depleted stem cell transplant. The clonotype comes from a male patient aged 2 to 10 who had a stem cell transplant for acute lymphoblastic leukemia, so the T cells may come from the graft donor. The V call is TRBV7-6, the J call TRBJ2-2; perhaps D is TRBD1 or TRBD2 (5 bases each). This chain's CDR3 is CASSAWGYPGELFF. The CDR3 DNA reads as TGTGCCAGCAGCGCATGGGGGTACCCCGGGGAGCTGTTTTTT.